Given below is one TCR beta chain in context. The data stem from a study of T cell responses to AZD1222 COVID-19 vaccine. Using immunoSEQ multiplex PCR, the repertoire was profiled, and TCRdb retains in-frame clones only, with some absent. This table has hundreds of thousands of clones, approximately 94% appearing once. With 4 bases removed from V and 1 base from J, the gap between germline ends came to 12 bases. The length of the CDR3 is 15 residues. Germline V gene data show CDR1 as SGHDT and CDR2 as YYEEEE. This clonotype was obtained from an adult who received the AZD1222 COVID-19 vaccine. This chain joins TRBV5-6 and TRBJ2-1; possibly TRBD2 for D (5 bases). The source was peripheral blood, collected 28 days after the second AZD1222 dose. For the CDR3, the DNA is TGTGCCAGCAGCATTGGACTGGGATCCTACAATGAGCAGTTCTTC. This gives the protein CASSIGLGSYNEQFF.